These T cell receptor beta chains were read from a single sample in a study of response to subunit inactivated influenza vaccine. One entry per CDR3 protein, called by TCRdb with MiXCR from the RT-PCR reads. The data show 450,000 to 500,000 distinct CDR3 sequences, approximately 11% seen once. The sequencing here drew on PBMCs from blood, taken 40 to 50 days after vaccination. The receptors shown here come from a man aged 50 or older who received an inactivated influenza vaccine. Each CDR3 is given with its conserved first and last residue. D genes are given only for firm matches. A row's size may be missing; if present it is once, few, many or a size class.

V gene	clone size	J gene	D gene	CDR3 DNA	CDR3 protein
TRBV4-1	few	TRBJ2-2	TRBD1	TGCGCCAGCAGCCAACAATTCCTTTCCATTACAGGGGAAGCCCTCCGCACCGGGGAGCTGTTTTTT	CASSQQFLSITGEALRTGELFF
TRBV24-1	-	TRBJ2-4	-	TGTGCCACCAGTCAACCGGAGGGACAACTTCTTTTAGCCAAAAACATTCAGTACTTC	CATSQPEGQLLLAKNIQYF
TRBV5-1	few	TRBJ2-2	-	TGCGCCAGCAGCTTTCAGGATCCTACGAACACCGGGGAGCTGTTTTTT	CASSFQDPTNTGELFF
TRBV4-2	many	TRBJ2-5	-	TGTGCCAGCAGCCAAGATCGGGGGGCCGAGACCCAGTACTTC	CASSQDRGAETQYF
TRBV20-1	many	TRBJ2-1	TRBD2	TGCAGTGCCCCCGATGCTAGCGGGGCGCACAATGAGCAGTTCTTC	CSAPDASGAHNEQFF
TRBV2	few	TRBJ2-7	-	TGTGCCAGCAGTGGGGTAGGGCGTGGGGAAGAGCAGTACTTC	CASSGVGRGEEQYF
TRBV6-1	-	TRBJ1-5	-	TGTGCCAGCAGCCGGCAACAGGGAAGTACGCGCAATCAGCCCCAGCATTTT	CASSRQQGSTRNQPQHF
TRBV28	-	TRBJ1-1	-	TGTGCCAGCAGACCCCCAGGGTATGAAGCTTTCTTT	CASRPPGYEAFF
TRBV12-3/TRBV12-4	-	TRBJ2-1	-	TGTGCCAGCAGAGAAAAGGGTGGTCCCTACAATGAGCAGTTCTTC	CASREKGGPYNEQFF
TRBV4-1	-	TRBJ2-1	TRBD1	TGCGCCAGCAGCCAACGGACCCTCAAGGGACAGACCAACAATGAGCAGTTCTTC	CASSQRTLKGQTNNEQFF
TRBV10-3	many	TRBJ2-1	TRBD2	TGTGCCATCAGGGCGGGGGGGAAAAATGAGCAGTTCTTC	CAIRAGGKNEQFF
TRBV4-1	few	TRBJ2-7	TRBD1	TGCGCCAGCAGCGAGACACAGGGGTTCTCGGGCGAGCAGTACTTC	CASSETQGFSGEQYF
TRBV20-1	-	TRBJ2-1	TRBD2	TGCAGTGCGAAGAGGACTAGCGGGAGTTATAATGAGCAGTTCTTC	CSAKRTSGSYNEQFF
TRBV5-5	few	TRBJ2-3	-	TGTGCCAGCAGCTTATCTTGGATAGCAGATACGCAGTATTTT	CASSLSWIADTQYF
TRBV20-1	many	TRBJ1-2	-	TGCAGTGCTAGAGAGGCAAGGGAAGACGGCTACACCTTC	CSAREAREDGYTF
TRBV29-1	-	TRBJ2-1	-	TGCAGCGTTGAAGAAGTACCTATGGTGTTCTTC	CSVEEVPMVFF
TRBV7-2	-	TRBJ2-5	-	TGTGCCAGCAGCTTAGCGCCCGGTTTGGGGACCCAGTACTTC	CASSLAPGLGTQYF
TRBV5-1	many	TRBJ2-2	TRBD1	TGCGCCAGCACTTACAGGGGAATGGTCACCGGGGAGCTGTTTTTT	CASTYRGMVTGELFF
TRBV13	many	TRBJ2-5	-	TGTGCCAGCAGCAGCCCTCGAAAAGAGACCCAGTACTTC	CASSSPRKETQYF
TRBV3-1	-	TRBJ2-7	TRBD1	TGTGCCAGCAGCCAGACTACAGGGGATCTCTACGAGCAGTACTTC	CASSQTTGDLYEQYF
TRBV9	-	TRBJ2-3	-	TGTGCCAGCAGCCCCCACCTCTCAGATACGCAGTATTTT	CASSPHLSDTQYF
TRBV5-6	-	TRBJ2-7	-	TGTGCCAGCAGCTTGGCGCGTCCCAGCTCCTACGAGCAGTACTTC	CASSLARPSSYEQYF